This is a list of T cell receptor beta chains from one sample in a study of response to subunit inactivated influenza vaccine. TCRdb redid the calling of the RT-PCR reads with MiXCR, one entry per CDR3 protein. The repertoire has around 480,000 distinct CDR3 sequences, more than 15% of them found once; the top ten carry less than 4%. Specimen: CD4+ T cells sorted from PBMCs, collected roughly 24 months after vaccination. The receptors were sampled from a man aged 50 to 69 who received an inactivated influenza vaccine. CDR3s include the opening cysteine and the closing phenylalanine or tryptophan. The D gene is left open where the match is weak. The size entry is marked missing in some rows and otherwise reads once, few, many or a size class.

d_call,j_call,clone_size,v_call,cdr3_aa,cdr3_nt
TRBD2,TRBJ2-3,few,TRBV9,CASSVATSGGTQYF,TGTGCCAGCAGCGTAGCGACTAGCGGGGGTACGCAGTATTTT
TRBD2,TRBJ2-7,-,TRBV4-2,CASSQGRGGPYEQYF,TGTGCCAGCAGCCAAGGACGGGGGGGGCCCTACGAGCAGTACTTC
TRBD1,TRBJ2-5,-,TRBV20-1,CSAMPSTGTGVETQYF,TGCAGTGCTATGCCTAGTACCGGGACAGGGGTGGAGACCCAGTACTTC
-,TRBJ2-2,-,TRBV2,CASSVQSGTGELFF,TGTGCCAGCAGTGTCCAAAGCGGCACCGGGGAGCTGTTTTTT
-,TRBJ2-3,few,TRBV6-6,CASQWASTDTQYF,TGTGCCAGCCAATGGGCTAGCACAGATACGCAGTATTTT
-,TRBJ1-3,few,TRBV19,CASSSDRLASGNTIYF,TGTGCCAGTAGTAGCGACCGACTGGCCTCTGGAAACACCATATATTTT
-,TRBJ2-2,few,TRBV3-1,CASSQDPQGYTGELFF,TGTGCCAGCAGCCAAGATCCACAGGGTTACACCGGGGAGCTGTTTTTT
TRBD1,TRBJ2-1,-,TRBV24-1,CATSDPDRGDAYNEQFF,TGTGCCACCAGTGATCCCGACAGGGGGGATGCCTACAATGAGCAGTTCTTC
-,TRBJ1-1,-,TRBV5-1,CASSMQGGGNTEAFF,TGCGCCAGCAGCATGCAAGGGGGGGGGAACACTGAAGCTTTCTTT
TRBD2,TRBJ2-2,few,TRBV12-3/TRBV12-4,CASRASGRNTGELFF,TGTGCCAGCAGAGCTAGCGGGCGCAACACCGGGGAGCTGTTTTTT
TRBD1,TRBJ2-3,few,TRBV11-2,CASGQGFADTQYF,TGTGCCAGCGGACAGGGGTTCGCAGATACGCAGTATTTT
-,TRBJ1-1,few,TRBV3-1,CASSPRVLNTEAFF,TGTGCCAGCAGCCCCAGGGTCTTGAACACTGAAGCTTTCTTT
TRBD1,TRBJ1-3,-,TRBV9,CASSEGQPKLSGNTIYF,TGTGCCAGCAGCGAGGGACAGCCGAAACTCTCTGGAAACACCATATATTTT
-,TRBJ1-3,-,TRBV6-1,CASSPTRTRYSGNTIYF,TGTGCCAGCAGTCCGACTCGGACAAGGTACTCTGGAAACACCATATATTTT
-,TRBJ1-4,-,TRBV7-2,CASSRDRNEKLFF,TGTGCCAGCAGCAGGGACCGGAATGAAAAACTGTTTTTT
-,TRBJ2-2,-,TRBV28,CASSFTGLNTGELFF,TGTGCCAGCAGTTTTACAGGGCTTAACACCGGGGAGCTGTTTTTT
TRBD2,TRBJ2-1,few,TRBV30,CACTGLAGVYEQFF,TGTGCCTGTACTGGACTAGCGGGAGTTTATGAGCAGTTCTTC
TRBD1,TRBJ1-1,-,TRBV28,CASSLGDRGLSEAFF,TGTGCCAGCAGTTTAGGGGACAGGGGGCTTTCTGAAGCTTTCTTT
TRBD1,TRBJ2-2,few,TRBV3-1,CASSRTGVAATGELFF,TGTGCCAGCAGCCGGACAGGGGTCGCTGCCACCGGGGAGCTGTTTTTT
-,TRBJ2-2,many,TRBV11-2,CASSLGYGTQDTGELFF,TGTGCCAGCAGCTTAGGTTACGGGACTCAGGACACCGGGGAGCTGTTTTTT
-,TRBJ1-1,few,TRBV9,CASSQSVGRAVTEAFF,TGTGCCAGCAGCCAAAGTGTTGGCAGGGCGGTCACTGAAGCTTTCTTT
TRBD1,TRBJ2-1,few,TRBV9,CASSVQGALRMNEQFF,TGTGCCAGCAGCGTCCAGGGGGCTCTCCGCATGAATGAGCAGTTCTTC
TRBD1,TRBJ2-2,many,TRBV15,CATSLDRGSNTGELFF,TGTGCCACCAGCCTCGACAGGGGGTCGAACACCGGGGAGCTGTTTTTT
TRBD2,TRBJ2-3,few,TRBV20-1,CSARGQGSGLAMVNTQYF,TGCAGTGCTAGAGGGCAAGGGTCCGGACTAGCGATGGTGAATACGCAGTATTTT
-,TRBJ1-4,few,TRBV29-1,CSVEELGLLFF,TGCAGCGTTGAAGAGTTGGGTTTACTGTTTTTT
-,TRBJ2-3,-,TRBV20-1,CSARDRRRTSTDTQYF,TGCAGTGCTAGAGATCGCAGAAGAACGAGCACAGATACGCAGTATTTT
-,TRBJ2-5,-,TRBV7-2,CASSKHGQNQETQYF,TGTGCCAGCAGCAAGCACGGACAGAACCAAGAGACCCAGTACTTC
TRBD2,TRBJ2-3,few,TRBV10-3,CAISGGREGPADTQYF,TGTGCCATCAGTGGAGGTCGGGAGGGCCCCGCAGATACGCAGTATTTT
TRBD2,TRBJ2-3,few,TRBV27,CASGWPSGLGTDTQYF,TGTGCCAGCGGGTGGCCTAGCGGTCTAGGCACAGATACGCAGTATTTT
-,TRBJ2-1,few,TRBV5-6,CASSWEYNEQFF,TGTGCCAGCAGCTGGGAGTACAATGAGCAGTTCTTC
-,TRBJ2-2,-,TRBV6-5,CASSYGGAGLGTGELFF,TGTGCCAGCAGTTACGGTGGGGCAGGGCTTGGGACCGGGGAGCTGTTTTTT
-,TRBJ1-4,-,TRBV18,CASSPRSPRGEKLFF,TGTGCCAGCTCACCACGGTCCCCCCGAGGCGAAAAACTGTTTTTT
TRBD2,TRBJ2-3,few,TRBV20-1,CSAPGLGISDTQYF,TGCAGTGCTCCGGGACTAGGAATCTCAGATACGCAGTATTTT
TRBD2,TRBJ2-1,-,TRBV19,CASSILAGGTDNEQSF,TGTGCCAGTAGTATCCTGGCGGGAGGCACCGACAATGAGCAGTCCTTC
TRBD1,TRBJ2-3,few,TRBV3-1,CASSRGQANTDTQYF,TGTGCCAGCAGCCGGGGACAGGCGAACACAGATACGCAGTATTTT
-,TRBJ1-2,-,TRBV29-1,CSAGSRANYGYTF,TGCAGCGCCGGCAGCCGTGCTAACTATGGCTACACCTTC